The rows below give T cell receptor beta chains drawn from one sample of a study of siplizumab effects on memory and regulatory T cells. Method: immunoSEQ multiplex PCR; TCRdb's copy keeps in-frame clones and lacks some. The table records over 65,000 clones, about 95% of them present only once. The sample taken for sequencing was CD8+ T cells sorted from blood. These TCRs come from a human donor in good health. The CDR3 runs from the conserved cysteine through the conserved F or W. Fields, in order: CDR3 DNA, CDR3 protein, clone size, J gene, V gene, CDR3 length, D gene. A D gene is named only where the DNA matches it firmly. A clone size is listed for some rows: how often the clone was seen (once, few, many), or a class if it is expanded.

DNA: TGTGCCAGCAGCTTAGTGTTAGGGACCTTCTATGGCTACACCTTC
CDR3: CASSLVLGTFYGYTF
size: NA
J: TRBJ1-2
V: TRBV7-2
length: 15
D: NA

DNA: TGTGCCAGCAGCCTGGACAGGGGCTATAACACAGATACGCAGTATTTT
CDR3: CASSLDRGYNTDTQYF
size: NA
J: TRBJ2-3
V: TRBV7-3
length: 16
D: TRBD1

DNA: TGTGCCAGCAGCTTAGCAAACACAGATACGCAGTATTTT
CDR3: CASSLANTDTQYF
size: NA
J: TRBJ2-3
V: TRBV7-9
length: 13
D: NA

DNA: TGCAGCGTTTTGGACATTGATGCCGCGGACTCTGGGGCCAACGTCCTGACTTTC
CDR3: CSVLDIDAADSGANVLTF
size: NA
J: TRBJ2-6
V: TRBV29-1
length: 18
D: NA

DNA: TGTGCCAGCAGCTACAGTGAGACCCAGTACTTC
CDR3: CASSYSETQYF
size: NA
J: TRBJ2-5
V: TRBV11-2
length: 11
D: NA

DNA: TGCGCCAGCAGTGAGACCGAAGACGGGGACACTGAAGCTTTCTTT
CDR3: CASSETEDGDTEAFF
size: NA
J: TRBJ1-1
V: TRBV10-1
length: 15
D: NA

DNA: TGTGCCAGCAGCCAAGGAACGGGGCCTACTTTCTTC
CDR3: CASSQGTGPTFF
size: NA
J: TRBJ2-1
V: TRBV7-9
length: 12
D: NA

DNA: TGTGCCAGCAGCCAAGATATGGAGGGGGGCTACGAGCAGTACTTC
CDR3: CASSQDMEGGYEQYF
size: NA
J: TRBJ2-7
V: TRBV14
length: 15
D: NA

DNA: TGTGCCTGGCTTACAGGGAAAACTGAAGCTTTCTTT
CDR3: CAWLTGKTEAFF
size: NA
J: TRBJ1-1
V: TRBV30
length: 12
D: NA

DNA: TGTGCCAGCTCACCACCCTTGCGGGAGGGCCCCTACGAGCAGTACTTC
CDR3: CASSPPLREGPYEQYF
size: NA
J: TRBJ2-7
V: TRBV18
length: 16
D: TRBD2

DNA: TGTGCCAGCAGTGACTCGACGGTTGGTGGGGAGCTGTTTTTT
CDR3: CASSDSTVGGELFF
size: NA
J: TRBJ2-2
V: TRBV6-4
length: 14
D: NA

DNA: TGCGCCAGCAGCTTGCATCTAGCGGTTAATGAGCAGTTCTTC
CDR3: CASSLHLAVNEQFF
size: NA
J: TRBJ2-1
V: TRBV5-1
length: 14
D: TRBD2

DNA: TGTGCCAGCAGTTTCATACAGGGGCCCGGCACAGATACGCAGTATTTT
CDR3: CASSFIQGPGTDTQYF
size: NA
J: TRBJ2-3
V: TRBV27
length: 16
D: TRBD1

DNA: TGCGCCAGCAGCTCTTATGGAGATACGCAGTATTTT
CDR3: CASSSYGDTQYF
size: once
J: TRBJ2-3
V: TRBV5-1
length: 12
D: NA

DNA: TGCGCCAGCAGCCAAGGAGTCAGCGGGTCCTACGAGCAGTACTTC
CDR3: CASSQGVSGSYEQYF
size: once
J: TRBJ2-7
V: TRBV4-1
length: 15
D: NA

DNA: TGTGCCAGTAGCTACACTATGGATGAGCAGTTCTTC
CDR3: CASSYTMDEQFF
size: NA
J: TRBJ2-1
V: TRBV19
length: 12
D: NA

DNA: TGTGCCAGCAGTCACAGGGGAAACGGGGCCAACGTCCTGACTTTC
CDR3: CASSHRGNGANVLTF
size: NA
J: TRBJ2-6
V: TRBV6-5
length: 15
D: TRBD1

DNA: TGTGCCAGCAGCGTAGGGGGCGGGGCCCAAGAGACCCAGTACTTC
CDR3: CASSVGGGAQETQYF
size: NA
J: TRBJ2-5
V: TRBV9
length: 15
D: NA

DNA: TGTGCCAGCAGCTTCATGGGAGATACGCAGTATTTT
CDR3: CASSFMGDTQYF
size: NA
J: TRBJ2-3
V: TRBV13
length: 12
D: NA

DNA: TGTGCCAGCAGCTTAGTTGGAGGGGACGCTTTCTTT
CDR3: CASSLVGGDAFF
size: NA
J: TRBJ1-1
V: TRBV7-6
length: 12
D: NA

DNA: TGTGCCAGCAGCTTAGCCACACAGGGGTCTAACACTGAAGCTTTCTTT
CDR3: CASSLATQGSNTEAFF
size: NA
J: TRBJ1-1
V: TRBV7-8
length: 16
D: TRBD1

DNA: TGCGCCAGCACAGAGAGGGGGACAGGTTTAAATCCCTTCCACGAGCAGTACTTC
CDR3: CASTERGTGLNPFHEQYF
size: once
J: TRBJ2-7
V: TRBV10-2
length: 18
D: TRBD1

DNA: TGTGCCAGCAGTCGGAGGGGGAACACTGAAGCTTTCTTT
CDR3: CASSRRGNTEAFF
size: NA
J: TRBJ1-1
V: TRBV27
length: 13
D: NA

DNA: TGTGCCAGCCGCGGGGACGCTGACTATGGCTACACCTTC
CDR3: CASRGDADYGYTF
size: few
J: TRBJ1-2
V: TRBV27
length: 13
D: NA

DNA: TGTGCTAGTGGTTTGGGGCTTTCCGGCGAGGAGACCCAGTACTTC
CDR3: CASGLGLSGEETQYF
size: NA
J: TRBJ2-5
V: TRBV12-5
length: 15
D: NA

DNA: TGTGCCAGCAGTGAGGCAGGGGTGAACTATGGCTACACCTTC
CDR3: CASSEAGVNYGYTF
size: NA
J: TRBJ1-2
V: TRBV25-1
length: 14
D: NA

DNA: TGTGCCAGCAGTTCACAGGGCCCCGGGGAGCTGTTTTTT
CDR3: CASSSQGPGELFF
size: NA
J: TRBJ2-2
V: TRBV27
length: 13
D: NA

DNA: TGTGCCATCAGTGACAGGGGGCGAGAAAGGGATGGCTACACCTTC
CDR3: CAISDRGRERDGYTF
size: many
J: TRBJ1-2
V: TRBV10-3
length: 15
D: TRBD1

DNA: TGTGCCAGCAGCTTGCCAGGGTCGAACACTGAAGCTTTCTTT
CDR3: CASSLPGSNTEAFF
size: NA
J: TRBJ1-1
V: TRBV5-4
length: 14
D: NA

DNA: TGTGCCAGCACTTGGGGGGACGAGCAGTACTTC
CDR3: CASTWGDEQYF
size: once
J: TRBJ2-7
V: TRBV11-2
length: 11
D: NA

DNA: TGTGCCAGCAGCGGATGGACTGAATACTACGAGCAGTACTTC
CDR3: CASSGWTEYYEQYF
size: NA
J: TRBJ2-7
V: TRBV5-6
length: 14
D: NA

DNA: TGTGCCAGCAGCTTCCATGGGGGGTCTGGGGCCAACGTCCTGACTTTC
CDR3: CASSFHGGSGANVLTF
size: NA
J: TRBJ2-6
V: TRBV11-2
length: 16
D: NA

DNA: TGTGCCAGCAGTTACCAGAATGAAGCTTTCTTT
CDR3: CASSYQNEAFF
size: NA
J: TRBJ1-1
V: TRBV6-5
length: 11
D: NA

DNA: TGTGCCAGCAGCGTCGGGTTGGCGGATAGCACAGATACGCAGTATTTT
CDR3: CASSVGLADSTDTQYF
size: NA
J: TRBJ2-3
V: TRBV9
length: 16
D: NA

DNA: TGTGCCACCCTCCCCGTGCCTAGCTCCTACAATGAGCAGTTCTTC
CDR3: CATLPVPSSYNEQFF
size: once
J: TRBJ2-1
V: TRBV19
length: 15
D: NA

DNA: TGTGCCAGCAGCGTAACTTCCCGACAGGGGGCTGTGACTGAAGCTTTCTTT
CDR3: CASSVTSRQGAVTEAFF
size: few
J: TRBJ1-1
V: TRBV9
length: 17
D: TRBD1

DNA: TGTGCCAGCAGCGGGACAGCAGCTCCAGATACGCAGTATTTT
CDR3: CASSGTAAPDTQYF
size: NA
J: TRBJ2-3
V: TRBV9
length: 14
D: NA

DNA: TGTGCCAGCACCTGGAGGGACAGCCCTTACGAGCAGTACTTC
CDR3: CASTWRDSPYEQYF
size: NA
J: TRBJ2-7
V: TRBV14
length: 14
D: NA

DNA: TGCGCCAGCAGACCCGACAGGGGTCACGAGCAGTACTTC
CDR3: CASRPDRGHEQYF
size: NA
J: TRBJ2-7
V: TRBV4-1
length: 13
D: TRBD1

DNA: TGTGCCAGCAGTGAAGCGACTCGACTAGCACTTTGGGAGCAGTACTTC
CDR3: CASSEATRLALWEQYF
size: once
J: TRBJ2-7
V: TRBV6-1
length: 16
D: TRBD2

DNA: TGTGCCACCAGCAGAGGAACCGGGGAGCTGTTTTTT
CDR3: CATSRGTGELFF
size: NA
J: TRBJ2-2
V: TRBV15
length: 12
D: NA

DNA: TGTGCCAGCAGCTTAGAGGGGTCCTGGGGCACAGATACGCAGTATTTT
CDR3: CASSLEGSWGTDTQYF
size: once
J: TRBJ2-3
V: TRBV11-2
length: 16
D: NA

DNA: TGTGCCAGCAGCCAAGGGACTAGCGGGAGGGCCGCGCCCGGGGAGCTGTTTTTT
CDR3: CASSQGTSGRAAPGELFF
size: once
J: TRBJ2-2
V: TRBV4-2
length: 18
D: TRBD2

DNA: TGTGCCAGCAGCTTGGCCTCCGCGGGGGACACAGATACGCAGTATTTT
CDR3: CASSLASAGDTDTQYF
size: NA
J: TRBJ2-3
V: TRBV5-6
length: 16
D: TRBD2

DNA: TGTGCCAGTAGTATCTCACCGGGACTAGCGGTGAAACCTTACAATGAGCAGTTCTTC
CDR3: CASSISPGLAVKPYNEQFF
size: NA
J: TRBJ2-1
V: TRBV19
length: 19
D: TRBD2

DNA: TGTGCCAGCAGCAAAAAAAGGGGTCAGCTCAGGGCGGGGGAGACCCAGTACTTC
CDR3: CASSKKRGQLRAGETQYF
size: once
J: TRBJ2-5
V: TRBV21-1
length: 18
D: NA

DNA: TGTGCCAGCAACCCCGGGGGGCGGGAATTCAATGAGCAGTTCTTC
CDR3: CASNPGGREFNEQFF
size: NA
J: TRBJ2-1
V: TRBV7-9
length: 15
D: NA

DNA: TGTGCCAGCAGCTGGGACAGGGGGCTTACAGATACGCAGTATTTT
CDR3: CASSWDRGLTDTQYF
size: NA
J: TRBJ2-3
V: TRBV5-6
length: 15
D: TRBD1

DNA: TGTGCCAGCAGTTTGGTGGGAGAACACACAGATACGCAGTATTTT
CDR3: CASSLVGEHTDTQYF
size: NA
J: TRBJ2-3
V: TRBV28
length: 15
D: NA

DNA: TGTGCCAGCACCTACGGGGGTCAGCATGGCTACACCTTC
CDR3: CASTYGGQHGYTF
size: NA
J: TRBJ1-2
V: TRBV6-1
length: 13
D: NA

DNA: TGTGCCACCAGGACAGGGGAACCCCAAACAAAATATGGCTACACCTTC
CDR3: CATRTGEPQTKYGYTF
size: NA
J: TRBJ1-2
V: TRBV19
length: 16
D: TRBD1

DNA: TGTGCCAGCAGTTTTGGGCTAGCGGGAGGCACCGGGGAGCTGTTTTTT
CDR3: CASSFGLAGGTGELFF
size: NA
J: TRBJ2-2
V: TRBV27
length: 16
D: TRBD2

DNA: TGTGCCAGCAGCGCCACTAGCGGCGGTGAGCAGTTCTTC
CDR3: CASSATSGGEQFF
size: NA
J: TRBJ2-1
V: TRBV7-3
length: 13
D: TRBD2

DNA: TGTGCCAGCTCATCCATTGACAGGGGGCTTTTGAACACTGAAGCTTTCTTT
CDR3: CASSSIDRGLLNTEAFF
size: NA
J: TRBJ1-1
V: TRBV18
length: 17
D: TRBD1

DNA: TGTGCCAGCAGCGGAGCGGGGAGCACAGATACGCAGTATTTT
CDR3: CASSGAGSTDTQYF
size: NA
J: TRBJ2-3
V: TRBV9
length: 14
D: TRBD2

DNA: TGTGCCAGCAGTGAAAGAGGGACAGGGGGCGCGAGGCGGGAGGTATACGAGCAGTACTTC
CDR3: CASSERGTGGARREVYEQYF
size: NA
J: TRBJ2-7
V: TRBV2
length: 20
D: TRBD1

DNA: TGTGCCAGCGGGGGGGTAACCTACGAGCAGTACTTC
CDR3: CASGGVTYEQYF
size: NA
J: TRBJ2-7
V: TRBV2
length: 12
D: TRBD2

DNA: TGTGCCAGCAGCAGGTCTCGGGACTACGTTACCTACGAGCAGTACTTC
CDR3: CASSRSRDYVTYEQYF
size: NA
J: TRBJ2-7
V: TRBV21-1
length: 16
D: NA

DNA: TGTGCCAGCAGCCTCGACGGTGGGGATTACTACAATGAGCAGTTCTTC
CDR3: CASSLDGGDYYNEQFF
size: NA
J: TRBJ2-1
V: TRBV7-3
length: 16
D: NA